Listed below are T cell receptor beta chains from one sample, sequenced in a study of T cell responses to AZD1222 COVID-19 vaccine. Using immunoSEQ multiplex PCR, the repertoire was profiled, and TCRdb retains in-frame clones only, with some absent. The sample contains around 140,000 clones, more than 85% of which appear only once. The specimen was peripheral blood, collected on day 0 of AZD1222 vaccination. These receptors were taken from an adult in good health. Both conserved end residues are part of each CDR3. Each record gives: D gene, clone size, V gene, J gene, CDR3 DNA, CDR3 protein. A D gene is named only where the DNA matches it firmly. Some rows mark clone size as missing; the rest say once, few, many or name a class of expanded clone.

d_gene: .
abundance: .
v_gene: TRBV7-7
j_gene: TRBJ2-5
CDR3nt: TGTGCTAGCAGCTCATGGACAGAAGAGACCCAGTACTTC
CDR3aa: CASSSWTEETQYF

d_gene: .
abundance: .
v_gene: TRBV12-3/TRBV12-4
j_gene: TRBJ1-5
CDR3nt: TGTGCCAGCAGTTCAGGCCCAGGCGGGCCCCAGCATTTT
CDR3aa: CASSSGPGGPQHF

d_gene: TRBD2
abundance: .
v_gene: TRBV6-5
j_gene: TRBJ2-1
CDR3nt: TGTGCCAGCCTAATAGCGGGGGGGCGGAATGAGCAGTTCTTC
CDR3aa: CASLIAGGRNEQFF

d_gene: .
abundance: .
v_gene: TRBV4-3
j_gene: TRBJ1-5
CDR3nt: TGCGCCAGCAGCCAAGAGGGAGCTGGGGCCACTAGCAATCAGCCCCAGCATTTT
CDR3aa: CASSQEGAGATSNQPQHF

d_gene: TRBD1
abundance: .
v_gene: TRBV9
j_gene: TRBJ2-7
CDR3nt: TGTGCCAGCAGCCTCTTCGGGGACAGCTCCTACGAGCAGTACTTC
CDR3aa: CASSLFGDSSYEQYF

d_gene: .
abundance: once
v_gene: TRBV14
j_gene: TRBJ2-1
CDR3nt: TGTGCCAGCAGCCCACGACTGGCTGGCAGTGAGCAGTTCTTC
CDR3aa: CASSPRLAGSEQFF

d_gene: .
abundance: .
v_gene: TRBV5-1
j_gene: TRBJ1-2
CDR3nt: TGCGCCAGCAGTTTGCAACCATCAGGGTATGGCTACACCTTC
CDR3aa: CASSLQPSGYGYTF

d_gene: .
abundance: .
v_gene: TRBV28
j_gene: TRBJ2-5
CDR3nt: TGTGCCACCCACTGGGGGGGCGTGAGGGAGACCCAGTACTTC
CDR3aa: CATHWGGVRETQYF

d_gene: .
abundance: .
v_gene: TRBV27
j_gene: TRBJ2-5
CDR3nt: TGTGCCAGCAGCCCGCGTGCGGCCCAAGAGACCCAGTACTTC
CDR3aa: CASSPRAAQETQYF

d_gene: TRBD2
abundance: .
v_gene: TRBV30
j_gene: TRBJ2-5
CDR3nt: TGTGCCTGGAGTGTAAAGGGGTTGGCGGGAGGGCCCATTTACGAGACCCAGTACTTC
CDR3aa: CAWSVKGLAGGPIYETQYF

d_gene: TRBD1
abundance: .
v_gene: TRBV27
j_gene: TRBJ1-2
CDR3nt: TGTGCCAGCAGTCTCAGGGGGCGTTCTGGCTACACCTTC
CDR3aa: CASSLRGRSGYTF